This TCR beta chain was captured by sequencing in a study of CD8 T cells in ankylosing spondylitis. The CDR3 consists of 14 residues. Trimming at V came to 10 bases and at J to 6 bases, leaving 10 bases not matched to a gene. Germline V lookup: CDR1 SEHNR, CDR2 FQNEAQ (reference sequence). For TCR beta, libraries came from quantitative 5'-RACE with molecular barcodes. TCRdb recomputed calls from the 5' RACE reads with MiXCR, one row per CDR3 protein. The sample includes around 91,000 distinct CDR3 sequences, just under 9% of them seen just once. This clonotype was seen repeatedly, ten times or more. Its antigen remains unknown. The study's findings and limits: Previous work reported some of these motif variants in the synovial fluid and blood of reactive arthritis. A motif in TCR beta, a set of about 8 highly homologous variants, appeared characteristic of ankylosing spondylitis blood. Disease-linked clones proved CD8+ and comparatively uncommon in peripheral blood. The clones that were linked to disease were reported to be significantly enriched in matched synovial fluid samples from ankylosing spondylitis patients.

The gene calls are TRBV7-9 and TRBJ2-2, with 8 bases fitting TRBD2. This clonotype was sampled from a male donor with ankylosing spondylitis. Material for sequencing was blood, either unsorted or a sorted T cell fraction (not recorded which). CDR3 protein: CATTPGGLAGELFF. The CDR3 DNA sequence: TGTGCCACCACACCCGGGGGACTAGCCGGGGAGCTGTTTTTT.